The 23 T cell receptor beta chains listed next were all sequenced from one sample in a study of shared clonotypes between healthy human individuals. Method: immunoSEQ multiplex PCR; TCRdb's copy keeps in-frame clones and lacks some. The sample has about 330,000 clones; roughly 84% are singletons. What was sequenced was memory CD8+ T cells sorted from blood. Subset given: CD45RO+ cells pooled with CCR7-negative TemRA cells. The receptors originated from a man aged 18 to 30 in good health.

In DNA, the CDR3 is TGTGCCAGCAGTCAAAACAAGGAGACTTCACGCTACGAGCAGTACTTC. It is translated as CASSQNKETSRYEQYF. The chain couples TRBV28 to TRBJ2-7; D remains ambiguous. In germline, CDR1 is MDHEN, CDR2 SYDVKM. The germline V and J ends were trimmed by 5 bases and 3 bases, with 20 bases remaining between them. CDR3 length equals 16 residues.

This clone was detected once. The chain employs TRBV20-1 and TRBJ1-2; unclear D gene. Germline V gene lookup returns CDR1 DFQATT and CDR2 SNEGSKA (reference sequence). The CDR3 runs 11 residues. CDR3 nucleotide sequence: TGCACTGGATGCTTATCTTATGGCTACACCTTC. It translates to CTGCLSYGYTF.

The chain employs TRBV10-3 and TRBJ2-7, with D hard to call. The CDR3 is 16 residues long. Deletions cut 1 base from V and 5 bases from J, with 18 bases between. Germline V gene lookup returns CDR1 ENHRY and CDR2 SYGVKD. The CDR3 protein is CAISEWNRADSHEQYF. The CDR3 DNA is TGTGCCATCAGTGAGTGGAATAGGGCGGATAGTCACGAGCAGTACTTC.

This clone was detected only once. The J gene is TRBJ2-3, the V gene TRBV27; 9 bases match TRBD1. Germline CDR1 MNHEY, CDR2 SMNVEV (reference sequence). This CDR3 region has 15 residues. Trimming took 6 bases from V and 4 from J; bases not matched to a gene: 8. CDR3 in amino acids: CASSPDRGDPDTQYF. For the CDR3, the DNA is TGTGCCAGCAGCCCCGACAGGGGGGACCCAGATACGCAGTATTTT.

This chain connects TRBV7-9 to TRBJ2-7; no clear D. Germline assignment: CDR1 SEHNR and CDR2 FQNEAQ (reference sequence). Trimming pared 5 bases from V and 3 bases from J, leaving 8 bases between. CDR3 length equals 12 residues. The CDR3, as DNA: TGTGCCAGCAGCCGGCGTCTCTACGAGCAGTACTTC. It translates to CASSRRLYEQYF.

Within the sample, this clone is large. The CDR3 is CASSVFGVGQPQHF. The DNA for the CDR3 is TGTGCCAGCAGTGTATTTGGCGTTGGGCAGCCCCAGCATTTT. The V gene is TRBV2, the J gene TRBJ1-5; D is unresolved. Germline V gene sequence: CDR1 SNHLY, CDR2 FYNNEI. The CDR3 extends over 14 amino acids. V lost 4 bases to trimming and J lost 7 bases, with 14 bases between them.

This clone has only a few counts. The chain carries TRBV29-1 and TRBJ1-1; weak D call: TRBD1 (6 bases). V was pared by 4 bases and J by 0 bases, with 9 bases between. Per the germline V gene, CDR1 is SQVTM and CDR2 is ANQGSEA. The CDR3 sequence is 13 residues long. This CDR3 is CSVVGDMNTEAFF. The CDR3 nucleotides read TGCAGCGTTGTAGGGGACATGAACACTGAAGCTTTCTTT.

DNA of the CDR3: TGTGCCAGCAGTTTCCGTGGCAGGGGGGTCGGGGAGCTGTTTTTT. It encodes CASSFRGRGVGELFF. The chain recombines TRBV28 with TRBJ2-2; tentatively, D is TRBD1 (7 bases). Germline-derived CDR1 and CDR2 are MDHEN and SYDVKM. The CDR3 has 15 amino acids. With 3 bases removed from V and 7 bases from J, the gap between germline ends came to 15 bases.

A single count supports this clone. V gene TRBV10-3 combines with J gene TRBJ2-7; 7 bases are shared with TRBD2. Germline assignment: CDR1 ENHRY and CDR2 SYGVKD. The CDR3 loop spans 12 amino acids. J lost 5 bases, V lost 4 bases, and 2 bases had no gene match. CDR3 DNA sequence: TGTGCCATCAGTGGGACTAGTAACGAGCAGTACTTC. It yields the protein CAISGTSNEQYF.

J is TRBJ1-6 and V is TRBV10-3, with TRBD1 matching over 7 bases. The CDR3 is 21 amino acids. J lost 5 bases, V lost 4 bases, and 23 bases had no gene match. The germline CDR1 and CDR2 sequences are ENHRY and SYGVKD. The CDR3 sequence is CAISAVGHGTDGVSDNSPLHF. In DNA form, the CDR3 reads TGTGCCATCAGTGCGGTGGGTCATGGGACAGACGGTGTTTCCGATAATTCACCCCTCCACTTT.

The V call is TRBV6-5, the J call TRBJ2-1; 11 positions match TRBD2. Germline CDR1 and CDR2: MNHEY and SVGAGI. The CDR3 has 15 residues. V was clipped by 6 bases and J by 7 bases; unmatched bases: 8. CDR3 sequence reads: CASSQGGLAVNEQFF. The CDR3 DNA follows: TGTGCCAGCAGCCAAGGGGGACTAGCGGTTAATGAGCAGTTCTTC.

V gene TRBV10-3 combines with J gene TRBJ2-5, with 11 bases lining up with TRBD2. Trimming took 3 bases from V and 5 from J; bases not matched to a gene: 2. Germline CDR1 and CDR2: ENHRY and SYGVKD. This CDR3 is built from 14 residues. The CDR3 DNA reads TGTGCCATCAGTGAAACTAGCGGGAGTGAGACCCAGTACTTC. Its translation is CAISETSGSETQYF.

J is TRBJ2-7 and V is TRBV4-3; D is ambiguous. V was trimmed by 0 bases and J by 1 base, leaving 7 bases between them. The length of the CDR3 is 14 residues. Germline CDR1 and CDR2: LGHNA and YSLEER. CDR3 sequence reads: CASSQDWPSYEQYF. The CDR3 bases are TGCGCCAGCAGCCAAGACTGGCCGTCCTACGAGCAGTACTTC.

The rearrangement joins TRBV27 to TRBJ2-2; 12 bases fit TRBD2. Trimming took 5 bases from V and 4 from J; bases not matched to a gene: 8. The germline V gene has CDR1 MNHEY and CDR2 SMNVEV (reference sequence). This CDR3 contains 17 residues. The CDR3 sequence is CASSPAGTSGFTGELFF. The CDR3 nucleotides read TGTGCCAGCAGTCCCGCTGGGACTAGCGGGTTCACCGGGGAGCTGTTTTTT.

The rearrangement uses TRBV27 and TRBJ1-1; D gene ambiguous. The germline V gene has CDR1 MNHEY and CDR2 SMNVEV (reference sequence). Trimming removed 2 bases from V and 6 bases from J, with 10 bases in between. The CDR3 has 13 amino acids. The CDR3 DNA reads as TGTGCCAGCAGTTTAGGACTGGGGTCTGAAGCTTTCTTT. This encodes CASSLGLGSEAFF.

This sequence joins TRBV30 and TRBJ1-2; possible D gene TRBD1, 5 bases. V dropped 8 bases and J dropped 5 bases, with 15 bases sitting between them. From germline, CDR1 is GTSNPN and CDR2 SVGIG (reference sequence). This CDR3 is 12 amino acids long. The CDR3 nucleotides read TGTGCCGGAATGGGGGTTGGATATGGCTACACCTTC. Amino acid sequence: CAGMGVGYGYTF.

The V call is TRBV4-3, the J call TRBJ2-7; 10 nucleotides align to TRBD2. This CDR3 comprises 16 residues. From germline, CDR1 is LGHNA and CDR2 YSLEER. J was trimmed by 4 bases and V by 0 bases; bases with no gene match: 6. CDR3 sequence (DNA): TGCGCCAGCAGCCAAGAGAGCGGGAGGGTCTCGTACGAGCAGTACTTC. Its protein product is CASSQESGRVSYEQYF.

The V gene is TRBV7-9, the J gene TRBJ2-7; weak D call: TRBD1 (5 bases). The V end lost 1 base, the J end lost 2 bases, and 12 bases lay between the germline ends. There are 15 residues in the CDR3. Germline-derived CDR1 and CDR2 are SEHNR and FQNEAQ (reference sequence). CDR3 DNA sequence: TGTGCCAGCAGCTTAGATAGGGGATCTCCCTACGAGCAGTACTTC. This gives the protein CASSLDRGSPYEQYF.

This clone was found once. The rearrangement links TRBV10-1 to TRBJ2-2; 7 nucleotides agree with TRBD1. CDR1 WNHNN and CDR2 SYGVQD come from the germline V gene (reference sequence). Trimming at V came to 3 bases and at J to 1 base, leaving 2 bases not matched to a gene. The CDR3 length is 15 residues. The CDR3: CASSETGVNTGELFF. DNA for the CDR3: TGCGCCAGCAGTGAAACAGGGGTGAACACCGGGGAGCTGTTTTTT.

This clone was seen a handful of times. J is TRBJ2-2 and V is TRBV10-2; a weak D match, TRBD2 (6 bases). Per germline, CDR1 WSHSY and CDR2 SAAADI. V lost 7 bases, J lost 0 bases, and 9 bases lay in between. The length of the CDR3 is 14 residues. The CDR3 here is CASMGLSNTGELFF. CDR3 nucleotide sequence: TGCGCCAGCATGGGACTTTCGAACACCGGGGAGCTGTTTTTT.

The genes are TRBV18 and TRBJ2-2; no definite D call. CDR1 KGHSH and CDR2 LQKENI come from the germline V gene. Deletions cut 5 bases from V and 11 bases from J, with 15 bases between. The CDR3 runs 13 residues. CDR3 sequence (DNA): TGTGCCAGCTCAAAGACTGTGGGGTATGAGCTGTTTTTT. It is translated as CASSKTVGYELFF.

Note on this clone: The sample has other DNA sequences that encode this CDR3 too. The CDR3 loop reads CSAGLETQYF. The CDR3 DNA reads TGCAGCGCCGGGTTGGAGACCCAGTACTTC. V and J are TRBV29-1 and TRBJ2-5; no reliable D call. The CDR3 covers 10 residues. Germline V gene lookup returns CDR1 SQVTM and CDR2 ANQGSEA. V lost 7 bases and J lost 5, with 8 bases in between.

The chain has TRBV6-5 and TRBJ1-6; no clear D gene. The ends were cut back, 5 bases at V and 9 bases at J, with 17 bases in the middle. The length of the CDR3 is 15 residues. Germline-derived CDR1 and CDR2 are MNHEY and SVGAGI. The CDR3 region is CASSPIWVLGSPLHF. Here the CDR3 DNA reads TGTGCCAGCAGTCCCATCTGGGTCTTGGGTTCACCCCTCCACTTT.